The 5 T cell receptor beta chains below were found in one sample sequenced in a study of a mutant IDH1 vaccine in newly diagnosed glioma. These receptors are not linked to any known antigen. Time point described: week 11, during vaccination. With topical imiquimod, each dose of the vaccine consisted of 300 ug of mutant IDH1 20-mer peptide. Clones were sequenced by immunoSEQ multiplex PCR, and TCRdb holds only the in-frame ones, with some missing. The sample lists tens of thousands of clones; 70% to 85% were seen once. The sequenced sample was PBMCs, obtained from a glioma patient whose treatment included an IDH1 peptide vaccine. All receptors come from a young man with glioma.

The V call is TRBV6-6, the J call TRBJ1-1; 7 positions match TRBD1. The trim removed 5 bases at V and 8 bases at J, leaving 11 bases unmatched. The CDR3 consists of 14 residues. Germline V gives CDR1 MNHNY, CDR2 SVGAGI (reference sequence). The CDR3 DNA reads TGTGCCAGCAGTAGAGTCCGGGACAGACACGAAGCTTTCTTT. This gives the protein CASSRVRDRHEAFF.

The V and J genes are TRBV7-2 and TRBJ1-1; D uncertain. The germline V gene has CDR1 SGHTA and CDR2 FQGNSA. CDR3 length: 14 amino acids. Trimming removed 5 bases at V and 3 bases at J, with 13 bases between. CDR3 sequence: CASSPPWKDTEAFF. In DNA form, the CDR3 reads TGTGCCAGCAGCCCGCCATGGAAAGACACTGAAGCTTTCTTT. Full variable domain (outside the CDR3, taken from reference TRBV7-2 and TRBJ1-1): GAGVSQSPSNKVTEKGKDVELRCDPISGHTALYWYRQSLGQGLEFLIYFQGNSAPDKSGLPSDRFSAERTGGSVSTLTIQRTQQEDSAVYLCASSPPWKDTEAFFGQGTRLTVV.

Remarks on this clone: At the DNA level, this CDR3 is encoded by other sequences in the same sample as well. The chain combines TRBV7-2 with TRBJ1-5, with a weak D call TRBD1 (5 bases). This CDR3 comprises 13 residues. CDR1 and CDR2 (germline): SGHTA, FQGNSA. The germline V and J ends were trimmed by 3 bases and 5 bases, with 8 bases remaining between them. The chain's CDR3 is CASSFDRDQPQHF. The CDR3 DNA follows: TGTGCCAGCAGCTTTGACAGAGATCAGCCCCAGCATTTT.

The sample holds a few counts of this clone. The rearrangement uses TRBV7-9 and TRBJ1-1; 9 bases line up with TRBD1. V shed 7 bases and J 0 bases; nucleotides not matched to a gene: 12. The CDR3 consists of 17 residues. CDR1 and CDR2 from the germline V gene are SEHNR and FQNEAQ (reference sequence). CDR3 bases: TGTGCCAGCACCTCAAGGGGACAGGGCCTTATGAACACTGAAGCTTTCTTT. Protein product: CASTSRGQGLMNTEAFF.

The chain employs TRBV5-1 and TRBJ2-3; TRBD2 aligns across 15 bases. Trimming took 4 bases from V and 6 from J; bases not matched to a gene: 9. Germline V lookup: CDR1 SGHRS, CDR2 YFSETQ. There are 17 residues in the CDR3. Here the CDR3 reads CASSPRTSGGAGDTQYF. In DNA, the CDR3 is TGCGCCAGCAGCCCTCGGACTAGCGGGGGGGCCGGGGATACGCAGTATTTT.